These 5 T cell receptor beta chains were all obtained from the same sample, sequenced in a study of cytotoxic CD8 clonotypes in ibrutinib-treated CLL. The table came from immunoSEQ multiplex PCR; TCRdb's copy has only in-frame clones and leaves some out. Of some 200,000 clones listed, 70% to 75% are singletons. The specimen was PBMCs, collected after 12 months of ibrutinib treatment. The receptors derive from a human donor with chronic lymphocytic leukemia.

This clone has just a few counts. The CDR3 reads CASSRDASPYEQYF. The CDR3 DNA sequence: TGTGCCAGCAGCCGGGACGCAAGCCCTTACGAGCAGTACTTC. The chain employs TRBV11-2 and TRBJ2-7, with D perhaps matching TRBD1 or TRBD2 (5 bases each). Per the germline V gene, CDR1 is SGHAT and CDR2 is FQNNGV. The CDR3 sequence is 14 residues long. The germline V and J ends were trimmed by 5 bases and 4 bases, with 15 bases remaining between them.

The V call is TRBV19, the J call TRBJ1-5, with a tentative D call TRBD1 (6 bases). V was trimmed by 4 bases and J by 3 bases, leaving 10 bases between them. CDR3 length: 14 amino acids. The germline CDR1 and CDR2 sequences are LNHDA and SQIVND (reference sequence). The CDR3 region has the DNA TGTGCCAGTAGTACTCAGGGGCTCAATCAGCCCCAGCATTTT. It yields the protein CASSTQGLNQPQHF.

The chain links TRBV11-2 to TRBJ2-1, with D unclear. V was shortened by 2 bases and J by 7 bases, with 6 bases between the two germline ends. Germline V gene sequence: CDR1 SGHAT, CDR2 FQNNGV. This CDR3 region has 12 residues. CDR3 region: CASSLNYNEQFF. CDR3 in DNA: TGTGCCAGCAGCTTAAATTATAATGAGCAGTTCTTC.

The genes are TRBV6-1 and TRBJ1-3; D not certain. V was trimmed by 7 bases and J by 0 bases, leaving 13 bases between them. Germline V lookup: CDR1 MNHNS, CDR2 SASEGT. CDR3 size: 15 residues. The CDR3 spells CASTVLDYSGNTIYF. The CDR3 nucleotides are TGTGCCAGCACGGTCCTCGACTACTCTGGAAACACCATATATTTT.

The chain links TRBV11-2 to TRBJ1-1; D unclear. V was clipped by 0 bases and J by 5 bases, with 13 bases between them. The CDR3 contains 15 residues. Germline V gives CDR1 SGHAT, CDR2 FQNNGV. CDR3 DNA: TGTGCCAGCAGCTTAGATAACAGCGGAGTGACTGAAGCTTTCTTT. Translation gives CASSLDNSGVTEAFF.